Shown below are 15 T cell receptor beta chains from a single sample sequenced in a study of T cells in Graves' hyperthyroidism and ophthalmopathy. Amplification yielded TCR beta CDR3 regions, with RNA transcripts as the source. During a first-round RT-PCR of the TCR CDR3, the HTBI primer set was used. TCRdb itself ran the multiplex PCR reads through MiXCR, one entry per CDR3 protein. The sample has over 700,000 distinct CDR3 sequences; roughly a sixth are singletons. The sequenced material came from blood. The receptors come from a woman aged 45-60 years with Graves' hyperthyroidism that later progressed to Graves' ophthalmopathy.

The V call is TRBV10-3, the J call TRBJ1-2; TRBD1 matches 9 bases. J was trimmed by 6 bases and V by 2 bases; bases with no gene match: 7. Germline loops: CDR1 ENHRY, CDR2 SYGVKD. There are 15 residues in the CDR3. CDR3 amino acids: CAISEIGQGRHGYTF. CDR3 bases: TGTGCCATCAGTGAGATAGGACAGGGGAGACATGGCTACACCTTC.

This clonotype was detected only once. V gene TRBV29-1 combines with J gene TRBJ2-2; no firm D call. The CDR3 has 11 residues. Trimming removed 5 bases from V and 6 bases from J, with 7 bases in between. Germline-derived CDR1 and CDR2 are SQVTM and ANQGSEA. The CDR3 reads CSVSAAGELFF. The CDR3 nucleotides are TGCAGCGTTTCGGCGGCCGGGGAGCTGTTTTTT.

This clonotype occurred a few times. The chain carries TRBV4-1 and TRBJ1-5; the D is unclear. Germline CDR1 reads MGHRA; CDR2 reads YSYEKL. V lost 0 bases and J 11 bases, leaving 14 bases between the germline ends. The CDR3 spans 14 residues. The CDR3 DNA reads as TGCGCCAGCAGCCAAGAGAGGTGGGATGGGGCCCAGCATTTT. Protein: CASSQERWDGAQHF.

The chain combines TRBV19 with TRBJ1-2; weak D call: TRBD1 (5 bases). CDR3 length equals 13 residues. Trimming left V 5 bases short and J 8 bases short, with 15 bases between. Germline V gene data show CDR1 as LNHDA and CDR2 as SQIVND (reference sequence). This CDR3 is CASSSDGWGGYTF. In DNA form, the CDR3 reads TGTGCCAGTAGTTCGGACGGTTGGGGGGGCTACACCTTC.

The CDR3 coding sequence is TGTGCCAGTATGCGACAGGCGCTTCGGACCGGGGAGCTGTTTTTT. Its translation is CASMRQALRTGELFF. The chain has TRBV19 and TRBJ2-2, with D possibly TRBD1 on 6 matching bases. CDR1 LNHDA and CDR2 SQIVND come from the germline V gene (reference sequence). V gave up 7 bases and J gave up 5 bases, with 17 bases separating them. This CDR3 comprises 15 residues.

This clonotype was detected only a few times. The CDR3 bases are TGCGCCAGCAGCCAAGGTGAGGAGGAGGTCAATCAGCCCCAGCATTTT. This encodes CASSQGEEEVNQPQHF. The V and J genes are TRBV4-1 and TRBJ1-5; the D is unclear. Germline loops: CDR1 MGHRA, CDR2 YSYEKL. Trimming left V 1 base short and J 3 bases short, with 13 bases between. This CDR3 spans 16 amino acids.

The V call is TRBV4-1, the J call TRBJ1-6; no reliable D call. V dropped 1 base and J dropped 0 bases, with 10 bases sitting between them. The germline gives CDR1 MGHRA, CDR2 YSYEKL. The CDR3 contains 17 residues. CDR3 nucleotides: TGCGCCAGCAGCCAAGGTCGGATGGGCTCCTATAATTCACCCCTCCACTTT. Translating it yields CASSQGRMGSYNSPLHF.

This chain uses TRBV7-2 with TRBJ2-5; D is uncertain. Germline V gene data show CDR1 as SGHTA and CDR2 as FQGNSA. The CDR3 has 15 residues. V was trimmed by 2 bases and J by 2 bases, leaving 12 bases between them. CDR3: CASSLRASQQETQYF. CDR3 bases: TGTGCCAGCAGCTTAAGGGCGAGCCAGCAAGAGACCCAGTACTTC.

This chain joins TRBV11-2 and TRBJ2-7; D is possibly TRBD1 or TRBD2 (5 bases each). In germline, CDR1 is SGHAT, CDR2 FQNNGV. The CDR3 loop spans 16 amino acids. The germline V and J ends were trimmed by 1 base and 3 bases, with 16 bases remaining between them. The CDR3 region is CASSLGRGRRIYEQYF. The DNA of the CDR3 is TGTGCCAGCAGCTTAGGCCGGGGACGTCGGATCTACGAGCAGTACTTC.

The CDR3 DNA reads as TGTGCCAGCAGCGTAGAAGAAGTCGCTCTACATGGCTACACCTTC. Its protein is CASSVEEVALHGYTF. This chain links TRBV9 with TRBJ1-2, with D unresolved. The CDR3 length is 15 residues. The V end lost 0 bases, the J end lost 6 bases, and 15 bases lay between the germline ends. Germline loops: CDR1 SGDLS, CDR2 YYNGEE.

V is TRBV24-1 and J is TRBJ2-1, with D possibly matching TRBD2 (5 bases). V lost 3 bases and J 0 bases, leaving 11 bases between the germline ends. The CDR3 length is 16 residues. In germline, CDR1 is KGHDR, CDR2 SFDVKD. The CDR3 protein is CATSDRTASSYNEQFF. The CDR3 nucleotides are TGTGCCACCAGTGATAGGACTGCTAGCTCCTACAATGAGCAGTTCTTC.

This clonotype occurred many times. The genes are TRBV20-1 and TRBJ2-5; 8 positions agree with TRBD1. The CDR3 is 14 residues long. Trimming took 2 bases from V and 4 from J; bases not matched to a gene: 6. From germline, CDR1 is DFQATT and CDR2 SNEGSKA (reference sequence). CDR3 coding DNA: TGCAGTGCTAGATATCAGGGGGCCGGAGAGACCCAGTACTTC. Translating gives CSARYQGAGETQYF.

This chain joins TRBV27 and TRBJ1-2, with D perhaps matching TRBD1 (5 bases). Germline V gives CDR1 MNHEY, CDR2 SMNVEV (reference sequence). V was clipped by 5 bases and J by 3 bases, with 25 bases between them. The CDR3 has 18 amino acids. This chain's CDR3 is CASSPYNPRNLGDYGYTF. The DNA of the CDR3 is TGTGCCAGCAGTCCCTATAATCCTCGCAACCTAGGGGACTATGGCTACACCTTC.

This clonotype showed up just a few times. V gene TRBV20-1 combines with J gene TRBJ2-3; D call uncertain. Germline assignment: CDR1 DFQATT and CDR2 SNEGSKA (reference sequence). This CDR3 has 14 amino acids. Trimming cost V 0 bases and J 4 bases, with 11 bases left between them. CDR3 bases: TGCAGTGCTAGAGAAGCAAAAGGATCAGATACGCAGTATTTT. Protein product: CSAREAKGSDTQYF.

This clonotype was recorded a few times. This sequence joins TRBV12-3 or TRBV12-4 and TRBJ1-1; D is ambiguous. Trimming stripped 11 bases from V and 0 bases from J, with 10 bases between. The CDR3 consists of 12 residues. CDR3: CASWLMNTEAFF. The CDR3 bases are TGTGCCTCGTGGCTAATGAACACTGAAGCTTTCTTT.